The 19 T cell receptor beta chains reported below all come from one sample, sequenced in a study of early T cells in non-severe SARS-CoV-2 infection. TCRdb reanalysed the 5' RACE reads using MiXCR and keeps one entry per CDR3 protein. The table shows roughly 34,000 distinct CDR3 sequences, with less than 8.5% occurring only once. Sequenced material: whole blood, taken at baseline. These receptor sequences come from an adult who was a healthcare worker with PCR-confirmed SARS-CoV-2 infection or an uninfected control (not recorded which).

This clonotype was found many times. This CDR3 is CASTPDYNEQFF. The CDR3 nucleotides are TGTGCCAGTACCCCCGACTACAATGAGCAGTTCTTC. This chain joins TRBV2 and TRBJ2-1, with D unclear. This CDR3 is built from 12 residues. CDR1 and CDR2 (germline): SNHLY, FYNNEI. V lost 9 bases and J 3 bases, leaving 9 bases between the germline ends.

This clonotype turned up a few times. The rearrangement joins TRBV28 to TRBJ2-1, with D unresolved. The CDR3 length is 15 residues. Germline V lookup: CDR1 MDHEN, CDR2 SYDVKM. Trimming removed 5 bases at V and 2 bases at J, with 13 bases between. The CDR3 nucleotides read TGTGCCAGCAGTCCCGCGCTAGTGGCCTACAATGAGCAGTTCTTC. Its translation: CASSPALVAYNEQFF. The full variable domain, its missing parts supplied by reference TRBV28 and TRBJ2-1, is DVKVTQSSRYLVKRTGEKVFLECVQDMDHENMFWYRQDPGLGLRLIYFSYDVKMKEKGDIPEGYSVSREKKERFSLILESASTNQTSMYLCASSPALVAYNEQFFGPGTRLTVL.

This clonotype was counted between two and nine times. In nucleotides, the CDR3 is TGTGCCAGCAGTCCGGACCCCGGGAAGACCCAGTACTTC. Amino acids: CASSPDPGKTQYF. The rearrangement uses TRBV5-4 and TRBJ2-5, with D perhaps TRBD2 (5 bases). The CDR3 totals 13 residues. Germline V lookup: CDR1 SGHNT, CDR2 YYREEE (reference sequence). V lost 5 bases and J lost 6, with 14 bases in between.

This clonotype was counted between two and nine times. The V gene is TRBV29-1, the J gene TRBJ2-5, with a weak D call TRBD2 (6 bases). Germline V lookup: CDR1 SQVTM, CDR2 ANQGSEA. CDR3 length equals 12 residues. This CDR3 reads CIARGEDGTQYF. The DNA for the CDR3 is TGCATCGCACGCGGGGAGGACGGGACCCAGTACTTC. Using reference TRBV29-1 and TRBJ2-5 for the parts outside the CDR3, the full variable domain is SAVISQKPSRDICQRGTSLTIQCQVDSQVTMMFWYRQQPGQSLTLIATANQGSEATYESGFVIDKFPISRPNLTFSTLTVSNMSPEDSSIYLCIARGEDGTQYFGPGTRLLVL.

The V call is TRBV20-1, the J call TRBJ1-2; D remains ambiguous. V dropped 6 bases and J dropped 4 bases, with 15 bases sitting between them. The V gene's germline CDR1 is DFQATT and CDR2 SNEGSKA (reference sequence). This CDR3 has 13 residues. In DNA form, the CDR3 reads TGCAGTGCCCGGACCGCGGGTGGCTATGGCTACACCTTC. This codes for CSARTAGGYGYTF.

This CDR3 reads CASSLPPDYYEQYV. DNA of the CDR3: TGTGCCAGCAGCCTCCCCCCAGATTACTACGAGCAGTACGTC. The genes are TRBV7-9 and TRBJ2-7, with D uncertain. This CDR3 contains 14 residues. Germline V CDR1 and CDR2: SEHNR, FQNEAQ (reference sequence). The V and J ends lost 5 bases and 3 bases respectively, with 14 bases between them.

This clonotype came up a few times. This sequence joins TRBV29-1 and TRBJ1-2; D may be TRBD1 (5 bases). The germline gives CDR1 SQVTM, CDR2 ANQGSEA. V lost 4 bases and J 8 bases, leaving 14 bases between the germline ends. This CDR3 has 12 residues. As DNA, the CDR3 is TGCAGCGTTGTCGGGCAGGGAGGAGGCTACACCTTC. Translation gives CSVVGQGGGYTF.

This clonotype was observed many times. The chain carries TRBV29-1 and TRBJ1-1; D remains unclear. Per germline, CDR1 SQVTM and CDR2 ANQGSEA. The length of the CDR3 is 12 residues. The V end lost 7 bases, the J end lost 0 bases, and 9 bases lay between the germline ends. The CDR3 DNA is TGCAGCGCCTCCGACCTGAACACTGAAGCTTTCTTT. Its protein product is CSASDLNTEAFF.

The sample holds many counts of this clonotype. DNA for the CDR3: TGTGCCAGCAGCCAATTACAGGGAACCGGGGAGCTGTTTTTT. Residues: CASSQLQGTGELFF. The chain joins TRBV14 to TRBJ2-2; a possible D gene is TRBD1 (6 bases). This CDR3 is built from 14 residues. The V gene's germline CDR1 is SGHDN and CDR2 FVKESK. Trimming removed 2 bases at V and 5 bases at J, with 9 bases between.

This clonotype was found a few times. The rearrangement joins TRBV10-3 to TRBJ2-3, with D possibly being TRBD1 (6 bases). Germline V gene data show CDR1 as ENHRY and CDR2 as SYGVKD. V was cut by 2 bases and J by 3 bases, with 6 bases left in between. The CDR3 sequence is 13 residues long. CDR3 in amino acids: CAISEGQTDTQYF. The CDR3, as DNA: TGTGCCATCAGTGAGGGACAGACAGATACGCAGTATTTT.

The rearrangement uses TRBV7-8 and TRBJ1-4; 8 positions agree with TRBD1. This CDR3 is 17 amino acids long. CDR1 SGHVS and CDR2 FQNEAQ come from the germline V gene. V shed 1 base, J shed 0 bases, and the junction held 4 bases outside the gene matches. This CDR3 reads CASSLVDRGATNEKLFF. CDR3 nucleotide sequence: TGTGCCAGCAGCTTAGTAGACAGGGGAGCAACTAATGAAAAACTGTTTTTT.

This clonotype showed up many times. The V call is TRBV4-3, the J call TRBJ1-1; 7 bases are shared with TRBD1. V dropped 0 bases and J dropped 5; count of bases not matched to a gene: 3. The CDR3 has 14 residues. Per the germline V gene, CDR1 is LGHNA and CDR2 is YSLEER. The CDR3 DNA is TGCGCCAGCAGCCAAGAGGGCAGGGGGACTGAAGCTTTCTTT. Amino acids: CASSQEGRGTEAFF.

This clonotype has ten or more counts. V gene TRBV28 combines with J gene TRBJ1-1, with D possibly being TRBD1 (5 bases). V shed 3 bases and J shed 5 bases, with 13 bases lying between them. This CDR3 contains 14 residues. Germline CDR1 MDHEN, CDR2 SYDVKM. CDR3 residues: CASSFVEGWTEAFF. The CDR3 nucleotides read TGTGCCAGCAGTTTTGTAGAGGGGTGGACTGAAGCTTTCTTT.

By its share, this clonotype is medium-sized (0.01 to 0.1%). This chain uses TRBV4-3 with TRBJ2-7, with D perhaps assigned TRBD1 or TRBD2 (6 bases each). CDR1 and CDR2 from the germline V gene are LGHNA and YSLEER. V was trimmed by 2 bases and J by 6 bases, leaving 11 bases between them. The CDR3 covers 13 residues. CDR3 in amino acids: CASSQMRGAEQYF. CDR3 nucleotides: TGCGCCAGCAGCCAAATGAGGGGGGCCGAGCAGTACTTC.

This clonotype was recorded many times. V usage is TRBV19 and J usage is TRBJ1-1; D gene uncertain. This CDR3 has 14 amino acids. CDR1 and CDR2 from the germline V gene are LNHDA and SQIVND (reference sequence). The V and J ends lost 3 bases and 1 base respectively, with 9 bases between them. CDR3 nucleotides: TGTGCCAGTAGTATTTCGGCAGGGAACACTGAAGCTTTCTTT. Its protein product is CASSISAGNTEAFF. Combining the CDR3 with reference TRBV19 and TRBJ1-1 gives the whole variable domain DGGITQSPKYLFRKEGQNVTLSCEQNLNHDAMYWYRQDPGQGLRLIYYSQIVNDFQKGDIAEGYSVSREKKESFPLTVTSAQKNPTAFYLCASSISAGNTEAFFGQGTRLTVV.

The J gene is TRBJ1-5, the V gene TRBV27; tentative D call: TRBD1 (5 bases). The CDR3 covers 13 residues. Deletions cut 3 bases from V and 3 bases from J, with 6 bases between. Germline CDR1 is MNHEY and CDR2 is SMNVEV (reference sequence). The CDR3 nucleotides read TGTGCCAGCAGTTTCGGGGCCAATCAGCCCCAGCATTTT. Amino acid sequence: CASSFGANQPQHF.

This clonotype was detected ten times or more. The chain joins TRBV4-3 to TRBJ2-7; a weak D match, TRBD2 (6 bases). V dropped 0 bases and J dropped 0 bases, with 9 bases sitting between them. There are 15 residues in the CDR3. The germline CDR1 and CDR2 sequences are LGHNA and YSLEER. This CDR3 reads CASSQDLASSYEQYV. As DNA, the CDR3 is TGCGCCAGCAGCCAAGATCTAGCGAGCTCCTACGAGCAGTACGTC.

Many counts were recorded for this clonotype. V is TRBV5-4 and J is TRBJ1-4; 7 nucleotides line up with TRBD1. V shed 4 bases and J 4 bases; nucleotides not matched to a gene: 10. This CDR3 comprises 16 residues. Per germline, CDR1 SGHNT and CDR2 YYREEE (reference sequence). The CDR3: CASSEGQRDHNEKLFF. Here the CDR3 DNA reads TGTGCCAGCAGCGAGGGACAGAGGGACCATAATGAAAAACTGTTTTTT.

In this sample, this clonotype is medium-sized. This rearrangement joins TRBV10-3 to TRBJ2-7, with D possibly TRBD1 on 6 matching bases. This CDR3 has 13 residues. The V end lost 11 bases, the J end lost 1 base, and 15 bases lay between the germline ends. Germline-derived CDR1 and CDR2 are ENHRY and SYGVKD. The CDR3 region has the DNA TGTGCCGTGAGACAAACAGGGTCCTACGAGCAGTACGTC. It yields the protein CAVRQTGSYEQYV.